One T cell receptor beta chain is described in this entry. The target of this receptor is not known. It has no much larger one-base neighbor in the sample; base qualities were not kept. Library creation used the immunoSEQ multiplex PCR assay. Per the source publication's procedure: A statistical classification framework was built for diagnosing cytomegalovirus status from the catalog of TCR beta chain sequences. The table was pulled from immuneACCESS by TCRdb, which kept in-frame rearrangements only. Such tables lose some clones; where checked, under half of the loss comes from unresolved V genes, and the rest has no known cause. That table is the source of V, J and clone size, and D and trimming were worked out from the DNA. The sample contains some 220,000 clones, about nine tenths of them found a single time. In total, the top ten clones hold 1% to 1.2% of the sample. These data come from a study of cytomegalovirus exposure and HLA in healthy donors (dated 2017 in TCRdb). In terms of the full investigation: According to a later analysis, the 120 or so validation repertoires were produced on the same platform as the roughly 600 repertoires of the first cohort. The study aimed to test whether signatures of past pathogen exposure could be identified by cataloging public T cell receptors. Besides the first cohort of around 670 subjects, a separate validation cohort made up of 120 or so different subjects was used. To predict cytomegalovirus infection status, the study brought together high-throughput TCR immunosequencing, statistical association of individual TCRs with disease status, and machine learning. Summary of the overall study and its limitations: Subsequent analysis determined that TCRs grouped into clusters in the first cohort also showed a tendency toward co-occurrence across the 90 to 150 validation repertoires, and 85% to 95% of cluster scores exceeded 0. In vitro tests confirmed that a few of the cytomegalovirus-associated TCR beta chains recognize cytomegalovirus antigens. While some public TCRs were present in many individuals, most TCR sequences turned up only very rarely across donors. A later analysis lacked HLA typing for the validation cohort, so it scored co-occurrence in that cohort across all 110 or so repertoires. In both the original and validation cohorts, the classifier was reported to diagnose cytomegalovirus status with high specificity and sensitivity. The authors suggested that the approach could potentially be extended to other disease states and immunological phenotypes. A total of 150 to 200 TCR beta chains were listed by the study as associated with cytomegalovirus.

The donors were included in the validation cohort of some 110 subjects, a group kept apart from the approximately 690-subject first cohort. CDR1 MGHRA and CDR2 YSYEKL are derived from the germline V gene. The CDR3, from cysteine to phenylalanine, totals 15 residues. Of all the DNA, just the CDR3 is kept, 45 bases in frame from base 1. V sheds 1 base and J sheds 8 bases, leaving 14 bases between their ends. The source material was PBMCs. Recombination connected TRBV4-1 to TRBJ1-4; the D gene is possibly TRBD1, with 5 bases matching. This sequence was found in a woman aged 18 to 35 in good health and CMV-seronegative. The CDR3 sequence is CASSQVPGGWEKLFF. The nucleotides are TGCGCCAGCAGCCAAGTTCCTGGGGGGTGGGAAAAACTGTTTTTT.